These 15 T cell receptor beta chains share one sample of origin, sequenced in a study of technical replicates of blood from a few donors. Libraries were prepared by immunoSEQ multiplex PCR; TCRdb keeps only in-frame clonotypes and omits some of them. The sample includes 75,000 to 95,000 clones, about 94% of them seen just once. Sequenced input: T cells isolated from PBMCs. The receptors stem from a human donor in good health.

The chain has TRBV30 and TRBJ1-1; a weak D match, TRBD1 (5 bases). CDR1 is GTSNPN, CDR2 SVGIG, per germline (reference sequence). The germline V and J ends were trimmed by 5 bases and 1 base, with 11 bases remaining between them. The CDR3 covers 13 residues. Written as DNA, the CDR3 is TGTGCCTGGCAGGGAAATTGGAACACTGAAGCTTTCTTT. Protein: CAWQGNWNTEAFF.

The CDR3 region is CASSFQAGTPGADTQYF. DNA for the CDR3: TGTGCCAGCAGCTTTCAAGCCGGGACACCTGGGGCAGATACGCAGTATTTT. The chain couples TRBV11-3 to TRBJ2-3; the D gene is possibly TRBD1 (6 bases). The CDR3 runs 17 residues. V shed 3 bases and J shed 4 bases, with 20 bases lying between them. Per the germline V gene, CDR1 is SGHNT and CDR2 is YENEEA. Variable domain in full (rest from reference TRBV11-3 and TRBJ2-3): EAGVVQSPRYKIIEKKQPVAFWCNPISGHNTLYWYLQNLGQGPELLIRYENEEAVDDSQLPKDRFSAERLKGVDSTLKIQPAELGDSAVYLCASSFQAGTPGADTQYFGPGTRLTVL.

The chain is built from TRBV29-1 and TRBJ2-2; 7 nucleotides align to TRBD2. V lost 6 bases, J lost 6 bases, and 13 bases stayed unmatched. The CDR3 consists of 15 residues. The germline CDR1 and CDR2 sequences are SQVTM and ANQGSEA. The DNA for the CDR3 is TGCAGCGTATCACTAGCGCGGGAGACGCCCGGGGAGCTGTTTTTT. Protein sequence: CSVSLARETPGELFF.

Only one count was recorded for this clone. CDR3 in DNA: TGTGCCAGCAGCCCCGGACTGAACACCGGGGAGCTGTTTTTT. Translation gives CASSPGLNTGELFF. The chain employs TRBV9 and TRBJ2-2; possible D gene TRBD2, 5 bases. The CDR3 is 14 amino acids. CDR1 is SGDLS and CDR2 is YYNGEE in the germline V gene. Between the trimmed V and J ends, which lost 4 bases and 1 base, there was a span of 8 bases.

In regard to this clone: One end of the junction fails to match germline, which may point to a read error. Written as DNA, the CDR3 is TGCGCCAGCAGTTTGGAGCCGGGAATGAACACTGAAGCTTTCTTT. It is translated as CASSLEPGMNTEAFF. The chain links TRBV5-1 to TRBJ1-1; D is unclear. The CDR3 runs to 15 residues. The germline V gene has CDR1 SGHRS and CDR2 YFSETQ.

V and J are TRBV5-1 and TRBJ2-5; TRBD1 matches at 11 bases. Germline CDR1 SGHRS, CDR2 YFSETQ. This CDR3 spans 14 amino acids. The junction had 4 bases not matched to a gene; V was cut back by 4 bases and J by 5 bases. CDR3 coding DNA: TGCGCCAGCAGCGCGGGACAGGGGGGGGAGACCCAGTACTTC. Amino acids: CASSAGQGGETQYF.

The J gene is TRBJ1-5, the V gene TRBV28; 7 positions match TRBD1. Germline loops: CDR1 MDHEN, CDR2 SYDVKM. The CDR3 runs 15 residues. Trimming took 7 bases from V and 3 from J; bases not matched to a gene: 9. The DNA of the CDR3 is TGTGCCAGCACTGCGGGACAGTACCTCAATCAGCCCCAGCATTTT. Translating it yields CASTAGQYLNQPQHF. The entire variable domain, with the rest obtained from reference TRBV28 and TRBJ1-5, is as follows: DVKVTQSSRYLVKRTGEKVFLECVQDMDHENMFWYRQDPGLGLRLIYFSYDVKMKEKGDIPEGYSVSREKKERFSLILESASTNQTSMYLCASTAGQYLNQPQHFGDGTRLSIL.

The chain carries TRBV30 and TRBJ1-2, with 9 bases matching TRBD1. The CDR3 runs 12 residues. Germline V gene lookup returns CDR1 GTSNPN and CDR2 SVGIG (reference sequence). The ends lost 4 bases at V and 5 bases at J; junction bases unmatched: 2. The CDR3, as DNA: TGTGCCTGGACGACAGGGGGGTATGGCTACACCTTC. It specifies CAWTTGGYGYTF.

V and J are TRBV5-4 and TRBJ2-5; D possibly corresponds to TRBD1 (5 bases). Per germline, CDR1 SGHNT and CDR2 YYREEE (reference sequence). With 4 bases removed from V and 1 base from J, the gap between germline ends came to 14 bases. CDR3 length: 15 amino acids. As DNA, the CDR3 is TGTGCCAGCAGCCAACCTGACCAGGGCCAAGAGACCCAGTACTTC. The encoded protein is CASSQPDQGQETQYF. The variable domain in full, completed from reference TRBV5-4 and TRBJ2-5, reads ETGVTQSPTHLIKTRGQQVTLRCSSQSGHNTVSWYQQALGQGPQFIFQYYREEENGRGNFPPRFSGLQFPNYSSELNVNALELDDSALYLCASSQPDQGQETQYFGPGTRLLVL.

This clone was recorded once. Its ends do not fully match the called genes, so a read error is possible. The chain combines TRBV6-1 with TRBJ1-2; D gene ambiguous. The CDR3 length is 11 residues. From germline, CDR1 is MNHNS and CDR2 SASEGT. CDR3 nucleotides: TGTGTCAGCTCAGGCGTCGCTGGCTACACCTTC. It yields the protein CVSSGVAGYTF.

The chain uses TRBV7-9 and TRBJ2-2, with D possibly matching TRBD1 (6 bases). The CDR3 sequence is 17 residues long. Germline loops: CDR1 SEHNR, CDR2 FQNEAQ (reference sequence). The V and J ends lost 6 bases and 5 bases respectively, with 22 bases between them. In DNA form, the CDR3 reads TGTGCCAGCAGTGACCCCGGGACACAAACGGCGACCGGGGAGCTGTTTTTT. Translating gives CASSDPGTQTATGELFF.

V usage is TRBV6-5 and J usage is TRBJ2-3; no definite D call. V was clipped by 0 bases and J by 10 bases, with 11 bases between them. Germline V lookup: CDR1 MNHEY, CDR2 SVGAGI. The CDR3 has 13 amino acids. This chain's CDR3 is CASSYSRSEAQYF. In DNA, the CDR3 is TGTGCCAGCAGTTACTCGCGGAGCGAGGCGCAGTATTTT.

For the CDR3, the DNA is TGTGCCACCAGCAGAGGGGGGCTGAAAGGCTACACCTTC. Protein: CATSRGGLKGYTF. The gene calls are TRBV15 and TRBJ1-2; possible D gene TRBD1, 6 bases. Germline V CDR1 and CDR2: LNHNV, YYDKDF (reference sequence). This CDR3 has 13 amino acids. Trimming stripped 1 base from V and 8 bases from J, with 11 bases between.

The chain has TRBV19 and TRBJ1-5, with D possibly matching TRBD1 (6 bases). The CDR3 contains 14 residues. Germline CDR1 LNHDA, CDR2 SQIVND (reference sequence). Trimming shortened V by 2 bases and J by 7 bases, and 12 bases separated the two germline ends. CDR3 in DNA: TGTGCCAGTAGTATACAGGGGCCATTACAGCCCCAGCATTTT. Encoded protein: CASSIQGPLQPQHF.

The chain joins TRBV27 to TRBJ2-2; D may be TRBD2 (5 bases). V was clipped by 7 bases and J by 2 bases, with 20 bases between them. CDR1 is MNHEY, CDR2 SMNVEV, per germline (reference sequence). This CDR3 comprises 17 residues. CDR3 sequence (DNA): TGTGCCAGCACCTCGTGGAAGGCAGGAGGAAACACCGGGGAGCTGTTTTTT. Translation gives CASTSWKAGGNTGELFF.